This T cell receptor beta chain stems from a study of blood T cell repertoires in COVID-19. In germline, CDR1 is SEHNR, CDR2 FQNEAQ (reference sequence). This CDR3 is built from 17 residues. J was trimmed by 1 base and V by 5 bases; bases with no gene match: 9. Per the study methods: Amplification from reference gene primers served as the basis for estimated nucleated cell counts. TCRdb keeps only in-frame clones here, not all; method: immunoSEQ multiplex PCR. The V and J calls and clone size are taken from that table; D and trimming were inferred from the DNA. This table holds about 110,000 clones, approximately 85% found once.

The TCR comes from a human donor in a cohort sampled during active COVID-19. The specimen sequenced was peripheral blood. This chain joins TRBV7-9 and TRBJ1-1; 11 nucleotides line up with TRBD1. The CDR3 loop reads CASSPEGTGGSNTEAFF. CDR3 nucleotide sequence: TGTGCCAGCAGCCCGGAGGGGACAGGGGGATCGAACACTGAAGCTTTCTTT.